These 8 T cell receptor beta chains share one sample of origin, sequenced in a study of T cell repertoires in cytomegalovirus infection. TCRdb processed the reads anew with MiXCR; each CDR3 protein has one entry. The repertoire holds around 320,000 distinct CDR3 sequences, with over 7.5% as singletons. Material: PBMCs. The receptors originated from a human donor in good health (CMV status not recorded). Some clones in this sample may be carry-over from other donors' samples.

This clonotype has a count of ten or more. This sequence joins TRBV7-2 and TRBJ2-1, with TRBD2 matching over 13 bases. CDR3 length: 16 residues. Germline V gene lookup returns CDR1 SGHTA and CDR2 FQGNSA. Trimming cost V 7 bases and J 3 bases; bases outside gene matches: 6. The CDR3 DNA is TGTGCCAGCATCCGTCGGACTAGCGGGGGCTACAATGAGCAGTTCTTC. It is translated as CASIRRTSGGYNEQFF.

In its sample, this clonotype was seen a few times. DNA for the CDR3: TGTGCCAGTAGACAGGGGCTAAACTCTGGAAACACCATATATTTT. Translated, it gives CASRQGLNSGNTIYF. The V gene is TRBV6-6, the J gene TRBJ1-3; TRBD1 aligns across 8 bases. The CDR3 runs to 15 residues. The V and J ends lost 9 bases and 0 bases, in that order; junction bases with no gene match: 7. Germline lookup yields CDR1 MNHNY and CDR2 SVGAGI (reference sequence).

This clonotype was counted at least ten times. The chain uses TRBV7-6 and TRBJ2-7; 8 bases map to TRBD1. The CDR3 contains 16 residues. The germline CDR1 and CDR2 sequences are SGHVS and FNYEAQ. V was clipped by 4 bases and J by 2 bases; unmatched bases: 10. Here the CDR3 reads CASSSYRGRFTYEQYF. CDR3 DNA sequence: TGTGCCAGCAGCTCCTACAGGGGGAGATTTACCTACGAGCAGTACTTC.

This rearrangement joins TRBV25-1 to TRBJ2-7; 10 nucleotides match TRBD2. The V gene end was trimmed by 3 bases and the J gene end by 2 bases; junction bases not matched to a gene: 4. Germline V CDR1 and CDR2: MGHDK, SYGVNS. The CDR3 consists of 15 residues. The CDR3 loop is CASSDTSGEPYEQYF. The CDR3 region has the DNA TGTGCCAGCAGTGACACTAGCGGGGAACCCTACGAGCAGTACTTC.

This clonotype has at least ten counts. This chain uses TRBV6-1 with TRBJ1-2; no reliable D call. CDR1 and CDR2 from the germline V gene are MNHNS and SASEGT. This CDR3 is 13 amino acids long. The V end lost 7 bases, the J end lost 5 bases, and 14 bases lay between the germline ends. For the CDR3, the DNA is TGTGCCAGCAAATCGACGGGTTTTTATGGCTACACCTTC. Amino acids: CASKSTGFYGYTF.

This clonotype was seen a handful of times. CDR3 sequence (DNA): TGTGCCATCAGTGCTAAAAACACCATATATTTT. Translating gives CAISAKNTIYF. The V and J genes are TRBV10-3 and TRBJ1-3, with D uncertain. Germline V gene sequence: CDR1 ENHRY, CDR2 SYGVKD. This CDR3 has 11 residues. Trimming cost V 4 bases and J 6 bases, with 4 bases left between them.

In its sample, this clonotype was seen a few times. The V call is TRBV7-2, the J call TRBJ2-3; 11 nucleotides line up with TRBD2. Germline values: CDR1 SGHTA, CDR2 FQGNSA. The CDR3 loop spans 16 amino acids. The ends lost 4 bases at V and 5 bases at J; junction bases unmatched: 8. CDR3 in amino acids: CASSWVGLAVVDTQYF. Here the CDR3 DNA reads TGTGCCAGCAGCTGGGTGGGACTAGCGGTTGTAGATACGCAGTATTTT.

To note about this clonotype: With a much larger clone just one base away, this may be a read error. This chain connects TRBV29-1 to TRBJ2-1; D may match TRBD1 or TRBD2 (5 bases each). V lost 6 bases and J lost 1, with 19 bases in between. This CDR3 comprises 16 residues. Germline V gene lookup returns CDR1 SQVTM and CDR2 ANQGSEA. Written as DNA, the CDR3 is TGCAGCGTCGCCGGCCCGACAGAGCGGTCCTACAATGAGCAGTTCTTC. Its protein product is CSVAGPTERSYNEQFF.